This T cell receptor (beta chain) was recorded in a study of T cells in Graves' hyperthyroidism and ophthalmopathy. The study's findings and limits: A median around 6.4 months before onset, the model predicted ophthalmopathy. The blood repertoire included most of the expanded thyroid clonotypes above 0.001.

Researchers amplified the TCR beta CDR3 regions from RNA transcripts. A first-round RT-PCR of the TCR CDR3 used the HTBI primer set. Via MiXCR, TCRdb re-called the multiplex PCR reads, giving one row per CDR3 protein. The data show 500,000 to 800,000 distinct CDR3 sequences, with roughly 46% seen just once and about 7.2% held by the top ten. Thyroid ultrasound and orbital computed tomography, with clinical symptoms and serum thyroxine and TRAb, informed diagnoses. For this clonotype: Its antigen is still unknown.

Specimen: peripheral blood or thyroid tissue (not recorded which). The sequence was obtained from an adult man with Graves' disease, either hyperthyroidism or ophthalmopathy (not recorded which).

The CDR3 protein is CASSPPGGTDEKLFF. CDR3 DNA: TGCGCCAGCAGTCCCCCCGGGGGCACAGATGAAAAACTGTTTTTT. The genes are TRBV5-1 and TRBJ1-4; the D gene is possibly TRBD1 (6 bases). This CDR3 comprises 15 residues. V shed 5 bases and J shed 6 bases, with 17 bases lying between them. The V gene's germline CDR1 is SGHRS and CDR2 YFSETQ.